This T cell receptor beta chain was identified during a study of blood T cell repertoires in COVID-19. Study in general: Samples taken during acute and convalescent COVID-19 were collected in the United States, Italy and Spain. The analysed material was cDNA or gDNA that came from T cells, B-cell-depleted T cells, or PBMCs.

Germline CDR1 MNHEY, CDR2 SVGAGI. The CDR3 contains 15 residues. Trimming left V 5 bases short and J 0 bases short, with 14 bases between. Authors' data handling: Amplification from reference gene primers served as the basis for estimated nucleated cell counts. Sequenced by immunoSEQ multiplex PCR; TCRdb stores in-frame clones only, minus some. V and J calls and clone size are given by that table; D and trimming were obtained from the DNA. Of fewer than 110,000 clones listed, more than 75% were seen once; the top ten hold about 6.3%. The chain has TRBV6-5 and TRBJ2-7; D perhaps matches TRBD2 (6 bases). This sequence originates from a human donor in a cohort sampled during active COVID-19. The sample consisted of peripheral blood. The CDR3 is CASSLGGTYSYEQYF. The CDR3 DNA sequence: TGTGCCAGCAGTCTCGGGGGTACGTACTCCTACGAGCAGTACTTC.